This paragraph covers one TCR beta chain sequence. Its antigen is currently unknown. The germline CDR1 and CDR2 sequences are LGHDT and YNNKEL (reference sequence). This CDR3 contains 14 residues. With V trimmed by 1 base and J by 6 bases, 2 bases remained unmatched. This record comes from a study of early T cells in non-severe SARS-CoV-2 infection. Study overall: Sequenced material consisted of bulk RNA (from unsorted whole blood), and chains were unpaired. Study outcomes and limitations: Matching with VDJdb favored anti-spike CD8 responses (missing private and CD4 specificities).

Individual cDNA molecules received unique molecular identifiers during library preparation. MiXCR, run by TCRdb on the 5' RACE reads, gives a single entry per CDR3 protein. In the table there are tens of thousands of distinct CDR3 sequences, roughly 13% of which are singletons. The source material was whole blood. The receptor comes from an adult who was a healthcare worker with PCR-confirmed SARS-CoV-2 infection or an uninfected control (not recorded which). The V and J genes are TRBV3-1 and TRBJ2-1, with 8 bases that match TRBD1. The CDR3 reads CASSQAGTGNEQFF. In DNA form, the CDR3 reads TGTGCCAGCAGCCAAGCCGGGACAGGCAATGAGCAGTTCTTC.